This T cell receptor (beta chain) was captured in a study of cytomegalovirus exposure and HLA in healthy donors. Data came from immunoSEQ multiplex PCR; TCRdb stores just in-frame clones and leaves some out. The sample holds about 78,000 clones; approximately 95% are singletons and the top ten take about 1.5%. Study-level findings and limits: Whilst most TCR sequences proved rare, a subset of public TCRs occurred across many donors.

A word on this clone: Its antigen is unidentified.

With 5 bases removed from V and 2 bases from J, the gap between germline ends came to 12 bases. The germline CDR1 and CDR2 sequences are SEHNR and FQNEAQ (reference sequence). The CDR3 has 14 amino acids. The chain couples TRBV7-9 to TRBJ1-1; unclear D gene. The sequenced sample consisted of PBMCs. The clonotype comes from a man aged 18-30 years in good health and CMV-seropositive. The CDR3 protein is CASSPGGRNTEAFF. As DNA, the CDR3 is TGTGCCAGCAGCCCCGGCGGCAGAAACACTGAAGCTTTCTTT. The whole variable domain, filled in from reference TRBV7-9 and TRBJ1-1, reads DTGVSQNPRHKITKRGQNVTFRCDPISEHNRLYWYRQTLGQGPEFLTYFQNEAQLEKSRLLSDRFSAERPKGSFSTLEIQRTEQGDSAMYLCASSPGGRNTEAFFGQGTRLTVV.